These 30 T cell receptor beta chains were all obtained from the same sample, sequenced in a study of T cell responses to AZD1222 COVID-19 vaccine. The assay was immunoSEQ multiplex PCR, and TCRdb's table has in-frame clones only and misses some. Of 150,000 or so clones listed, roughly nine tenths are singletons. Sequences were derived from peripheral blood, sampled on day 0 of MenACWY control vaccination. The receptors here all came from an adult in good health.

The chain joins TRBV5-6 to TRBJ1-1, with 9 nucleotides matching TRBD1. J gave up 0 bases and V 0 bases, and 6 bases lay outside the gene matches. Germline-derived CDR1 and CDR2 are SGHDT and YYEEEE. This CDR3 is built from 17 residues. The CDR3: CASSLVWDRVMNTEAFF. The CDR3 nucleotides are TGTGCCAGCAGCTTGGTGTGGGACAGGGTGATGAACACTGAAGCTTTCTTT.

The CDR3 DNA reads TGTGCCAGCAGTCGACGGACAAGCGGTGAAAAACTGTTTTTT. It codes for CASSRRTSGEKLFF. V and J are TRBV6-5 and TRBJ1-4; perhaps TRBD1 as D (5 bases). In germline, CDR1 is MNHEY, CDR2 SVGAGI. The ends were cut back, 5 bases at V and 7 bases at J, with 14 bases in the middle. This CDR3 contains 14 residues.

This chain joins TRBV7-9 and TRBJ1-1; D is ambiguous. Germline V gene sequence: CDR1 SEHNR, CDR2 FQNEAQ (reference sequence). With 5 bases removed from V and 11 bases from J, the gap between germline ends came to 15 bases. The CDR3 extends over 12 amino acids. CDR3: CASSPNLIAAFF. As DNA, the CDR3 is TGTGCCAGCAGCCCCAATTTGATCGCGGCTTTCTTT.

The V gene is TRBV11-3, the J gene TRBJ2-1; TRBD1 matches 8 bases. This CDR3 has 14 amino acids. The V segment lost 7 bases and the J segment 1 base; nucleotides outside the gene matches: 3. Germline CDR1 SGHNT, CDR2 YENEEA. Written as DNA, the CDR3 is TGTGCCAGCAACCGACAGGGGTCCTACAATGAGCAGTTCTTC. This encodes CASNRQGSYNEQFF.

The V call is TRBV6-5, the J call TRBJ2-1; 14 bases agree with TRBD2. The CDR3 consists of 16 residues. Per the germline V gene, CDR1 is MNHEY and CDR2 is SVGAGI. With 1 base clipped from V and 8 bases from J, the junction kept 4 bases outside the gene matches. This CDR3 is CASSYWPGLAGDEQFF. CDR3 in DNA: TGTGCCAGCAGTTACTGGCCGGGACTAGCGGGGGATGAGCAGTTCTTC.

The J gene is TRBJ2-7, the V gene TRBV30; D tentatively reads TRBD1 or TRBD2 (5 bases each). This CDR3 is built from 13 residues. Germline values: CDR1 GTSNPN, CDR2 SVGIG (reference sequence). V lost 5 bases and J lost 3, with 14 bases in between. The DNA for the CDR3 is TGTGCCTGGGAGAACAAGGGGAGCTACGAGCAGTACTTC. It specifies CAWENKGSYEQYF. Looking up the rest from reference TRBV30 and TRBJ2-7 gives the full variable domain: SQTIHQWPATLVQPVGSPLSLECTVEGTSNPNLYWYRQAAGRGLQLLFYSVGIGQISSEVPQNLSASRPQDRQFILSSKKLLLSDSGFYLCAWENKGSYEQYFGPGTRLTVT.

This clone appeared a single time. This chain joins TRBV2 and TRBJ2-7, with unresolved D. V lost 6 bases, J lost 2 bases, and 11 bases lay in between. Germline V gene sequence: CDR1 SNHLY, CDR2 FYNNEI. The length of the CDR3 is 13 residues. The CDR3 spells CASRLQKTYEQYF. The DNA for the CDR3 is TGTGCCAGCAGGTTACAGAAGACCTACGAGCAGTACTTC.

The chain recombines TRBV18 with TRBJ2-5; no definite D call. The germline gives CDR1 KGHSH, CDR2 LQKENI. This CDR3 has 15 amino acids. V was shortened by 3 bases and J by 5 bases, with 16 bases between the two germline ends. The DNA for the CDR3 is TGTGCCAGCTCACCCCCGACACTCCGTTGGGAGACCCAGTACTTC. It specifies CASSPPTLRWETQYF.

This clone was seen only a few times. CDR3 residues: CSASIGRQGFYGYTF. For the CDR3, the DNA is TGCAGTGCTAGTATAGGTCGACAGGGGTTCTATGGCTACACCTTC. The rearrangement links TRBV20-1 to TRBJ1-2; 8 nucleotides line up with TRBD1. CDR1 and CDR2 (germline): DFQATT, SNEGSKA (reference sequence). V shed 3 bases and J 4 bases; nucleotides not matched to a gene: 10. The CDR3 extends over 15 amino acids.

The V and J genes are TRBV9 and TRBJ2-7; 7 positions match TRBD2. The germline V gene has CDR1 SGDLS and CDR2 YYNGEE. Unmatched junction bases numbered 5, after V lost 3 bases and J lost 2 bases. The CDR3 is 14 amino acids. CDR3 residues: CASSAGLNAYEQYF. The CDR3 nucleotides read TGTGCCAGCAGCGCGGGACTAAACGCCTACGAGCAGTACTTC.

The rearrangement uses TRBV28 and TRBJ1-2, with a tentative D call TRBD1 (6 bases). Trimming shortened V by 6 bases and J by 4 bases, and 18 bases separated the two germline ends. Germline V gene sequence: CDR1 MDHEN, CDR2 SYDVKM. The CDR3 is 15 amino acids. CDR3: CASSSGTTGSYGYTF. The CDR3 DNA reads as TGTGCCAGCAGCTCTGGAACGACAGGTAGCTATGGCTACACCTTC.

This chain links TRBV5-1 with TRBJ1-3; D possibly corresponds to TRBD1 (6 bases). The V end was cut by 3 bases, the J end by 0 bases, with 16 bases between. This CDR3 contains 17 residues. Germline V lookup: CDR1 SGHRS, CDR2 YFSETQ. The CDR3 nucleotides are TGCGCCAGCAGCTCGTCACAGGGTCTGCTCTCTGGAAACACCATATATTTT. Translating gives CASSSSQGLLSGNTIYF. Supplemented by reference TRBV5-1 and TRBJ1-3, the full variable domain reads KAGVTQTPRYLIKTRGQQVTLSCSPISGHRSVSWYQQTPGQGLQFLFEYFSETQRNKGNFPGRFSGRQFSNSRSEMNVSTLELGDSALYLCASSSSQGLLSGNTIYFGEGSWLTVV.

This chain links TRBV28 with TRBJ2-7; tentative D call: TRBD1 (6 bases). Germline CDR1 reads MDHEN; CDR2 reads SYDVKM. The CDR3 contains 15 residues. Trimming took 5 bases from V and 5 from J, leaving 19 bases between them. For the CDR3, the DNA is TGTGCCAGCAGTGACCTGATCAGGGGCGTGAACGAGCAGTACGTC. Translating it yields CASSDLIRGVNEQYV.

The gene calls are TRBV14 and TRBJ1-3, with D uncertain. The CDR3 extends over 13 amino acids. The germline V and J ends were trimmed by 5 bases and 4 bases, with 9 bases remaining between them. CDR1 is SGHDN and CDR2 is FVKESK in the germline V gene. CDR3 protein: CASSIFAGNTIYF. CDR3 coding DNA: TGTGCCAGCAGCATATTCGCGGGAAACACCATATATTTT.

The CDR3 region is CASRTMGHYNEQFF. In DNA form, the CDR3 reads TGTGCCAGCAGGACGATGGGACATTACAATGAGCAGTTCTTC. The chain uses TRBV6-5 and TRBJ2-1; D possibly corresponds to TRBD1 (6 bases). The CDR3 length is 14 residues. CDR1 MNHEY and CDR2 SVGAGI come from the germline V gene. Trimming stripped 6 bases from V and 4 bases from J, with 13 bases between.

V usage is TRBV23-1 and J usage is TRBJ2-7; D unclear. TRBV23-1 is an ORF, with its function uncertain. The CDR3 covers 20 residues. The V end lost 6 bases, the J end lost 5 bases, and 35 bases lay between the germline ends. CDR3 sequence (DNA): TGCGCCAGCAGCCACCAACCTGTCCGACAAGGTCAACGATGGTGCGACGAGCAGTACGTC. Its protein product is CASSHQPVRQGQRWCDEQYV.

As regards this clone: One end of the junction does not line up with germline, which may come from a read error. Other nucleotide sequences from this sample produce the same CDR3. The V and J genes are TRBV11-3 and TRBJ2-7; D is ambiguous. CDR1 SGHNT and CDR2 YENEEA come from the germline V gene. This CDR3 contains 14 residues. The CDR3 DNA sequence: TGCGCCAGCAGCTTCGAGGCCACGGTTTCCCCAGGTTACTTC. This translates into CASSFEATVSPGYF.

This clone was found a few times. The chain recombines TRBV3-1 (or the pseudogene TRBV3-2) with TRBJ1-2; D may be TRBD1 (6 bases). The V gene lost 10 bases and the J gene lost 4 bases, with 22 bases spanning the gap. The germline CDR1 and CDR2 sequences are LGHDT and YNNKEL (reference sequence). The CDR3 spans 15 residues. CDR3 sequence reads: CAIGLGGTIIYGYTF. CDR3 nucleotides: TGTGCCATCGGTCTTGGCGGGACAATAATCTATGGCTACACCTTC.

The chain joins TRBV20-1 to TRBJ2-3; D not resolved. Germline V gene data show CDR1 as DFQATT and CDR2 as SNEGSKA (reference sequence). This CDR3 comprises 11 residues. V was trimmed by 5 bases and J by 4 bases, leaving 7 bases between them. The chain's CDR3 is CSAPHPDTQYF. The CDR3, as DNA: TGCAGTGCTCCCCACCCAGATACGCAGTATTTT.

The sample holds a few counts of this clone. The J gene is TRBJ2-2, the V gene TRBV9, with 7 positions matching TRBD1. Trimming removed 2 bases from V and 6 bases from J; junction bases left unmatched: 1. This CDR3 spans 13 amino acids. The germline gives CDR1 SGDLS, CDR2 YYNGEE. The CDR3 region has the DNA TGTGCCAGCAGCGTGGACAGGCCCGGGGAGCTGTTTTTT. Translated, it gives CASSVDRPGELFF.

This clone has a single count. J is TRBJ2-7 and V is TRBV2; D is unresolved. Looked up from germline, CDR1 is SNHLY and CDR2 is FYNNEI. V dropped 7 bases and J dropped 2 bases, with 15 bases sitting between them. The CDR3 totals 14 residues. For the CDR3, the DNA is TGTGCCAGCACTCTATCACAGCTAACCTACGAGCAGTACGTC. This sequence encodes CASTLSQLTYEQYV.

V and J are TRBV7-2 and TRBJ2-1; no definite D call. This CDR3 comprises 11 residues. The V end lost 8 bases, the J end lost 5 bases, and 7 bases lay between the germline ends. Germline V gene data show CDR1 as SGHTA and CDR2 as FQGNSA. The CDR3 loop reads CASGKNNEQFF. CDR3 in DNA: TGTGCCAGCGGTAAGAACAATGAGCAGTTCTTC.

The CDR3 region is CASSYAGTRGSGRVSEQYF. The DNA for the CDR3 is TGTGCCAGCAGTTACGCAGGAACGAGGGGTAGCGGGAGAGTAAGCGAGCAGTACTTC. The rearrangement links TRBV6-2 or TRBV6-3 to TRBJ2-7; 9 bases are a match to TRBD2. J lost 6 bases, V lost 2 bases, and 20 bases had no gene match. Looked up from germline, CDR1 is MNHEY and CDR2 is SVGEGT. The CDR3 runs to 19 residues.

This clone occurred once. The chain joins TRBV19 to TRBJ2-5, with D maybe TRBD2 (5 bases). This CDR3 spans 14 amino acids. Germline values: CDR1 LNHDA, CDR2 SQIVND (reference sequence). Deletions cut 4 bases from V and 10 bases from J, with 19 bases between. CDR3 nucleotides: TGTGCCAGTAGTAAGGTCGGGGTGAACCCCCACCAGTACTTC. Protein sequence: CASSKVGVNPHQYF.

The chain links TRBV29-1 to TRBJ1-5; 11 bases fit TRBD1. The CDR3 covers 13 residues. V lost 6 bases to trimming and J lost 7 bases; unmatched junction nucleotides: 5. Germline CDR1 SQVTM, CDR2 ANQGSEA. This CDR3 is CSVGTGGYQPQHF. CDR3 DNA sequence: TGCAGCGTGGGGACAGGGGGATACCAGCCCCAGCATTTT.

The V gene is TRBV6-6, the J gene TRBJ1-2; D remains unclear. Germline lookup yields CDR1 MNHNY and CDR2 SVGAGI (reference sequence). This CDR3 is built from 12 residues. V lost 2 bases to trimming and J lost 6 bases, with 7 bases between them. DNA for the CDR3: TGTGCCAGCAGTTACACCCTGGATGGCTACACCTTC. Its protein is CASSYTLDGYTF.

The chain couples TRBV18 to TRBJ1-4; D is unclear. CDR3 length: 14 residues. From germline, CDR1 is KGHSH and CDR2 LQKENI. V gave up 2 bases and J gave up 5 bases, with 9 bases separating them. The CDR3 bases are TGTGCCAGCTCACCAAAGGGTTTGAATGAAAAACTGTTTTTT. Protein product: CASSPKGLNEKLFF.

V usage is TRBV13 and J usage is TRBJ2-6; TRBD1 aligns across 7 bases. V lost 5 bases and J lost 4; bases outside the gene matches: 14. CDR3 length equals 18 residues. The germline CDR1 and CDR2 sequences are PRHDT and FYEKMQ (reference sequence). The CDR3 protein is CASSATGAPWGGANVLTF. CDR3 nucleotides: TGTGCCAGCAGCGCAACAGGGGCCCCATGGGGAGGGGCCAACGTCCTGACTTTC.

V is TRBV6-4 and J is TRBJ2-2; 7 bases are shared with TRBD1. CDR1 and CDR2 (germline): MRHNA, SNTAGT. This CDR3 has 16 amino acids. J gave up 3 bases and V 3 bases, and 7 bases lay outside the gene matches. The CDR3 region is CASSEGGLGYTGELFF. DNA for the CDR3: TGTGCCAGCAGTGAAGGGGGCCTTGGATACACCGGGGAGCTGTTTTTT.

CDR3 sequence (DNA): TGCGCCAGCAGCCAGGCAATATGGAGCAATCAGCCCCAGCATTTT. This translates into CASSQAIWSNQPQHF. The V and J genes are TRBV4-1 and TRBJ1-5, with D uncertain. This CDR3 has 15 residues. Germline assignment: CDR1 MGHRA and CDR2 YSYEKL. V was pared by 3 bases and J by 1 base, with 10 bases between.